This entry features one T cell receptor beta chain sequence. The length of the CDR3 is 13 residues. The ends were cut back, 7 bases at V and 4 bases at J, with 13 bases in the middle. Germline assignment: CDR1 MNHNS and CDR2 SASEGT. CD3+CD4+ and CD3+CD8+ cells were FACS-sorted from thawed unstimulated PBMCs. The protocol was immunoSEQ multiplex PCR, while the TCRdb copy is restricted to in-frame clones and leaves out a portion. This table holds under 150,000 clones, 90% found once. The data derive from a study of T cell clones after liver transplantation. This sequence joins TRBV6-1 and TRBJ1-1; D is possibly TRBD1 (6 bases). The clonotype comes from a human patient who received a liver transplant. The graft donor may have contributed some T cells. The specimen comprised CD4+ T cells from blood, sampled 12 months after liver transplant. CDR3 loop: CASIDRGGTEAFF. The CDR3 DNA sequence: TGTGCCAGCATAGATAGGGGGGGCACTGAAGCTTTCTTT.